This TCR beta chain was identified in a study of T cells in Graves' hyperthyroidism and ophthalmopathy. Amplified regions were TCR beta CDR3 sequences from RNA transcripts. The HTBI primer set drove a first-round RT-PCR of the TCR CDR3. MiXCR was run by TCRdb on the multiplex PCR reads, yielding one entry per CDR3 protein. The repertoire consists of around 700,000 distinct CDR3 sequences, with 18% occurring once and the leading ten covering approximately 16%. The study, taken as a whole, reports: Most thyroid clonotypes that were expanded above 0.001 also turned up in blood.

Criteria for exclusion of patients were uncontrolled infection, other autoimmune disease, pregnancy or lactation. Orbital computed tomography and thyroid ultrasound, together with serum TRAb and thyroxine and clinical symptoms, were used for diagnoses. Progressors' blood was drawn at hyperthyroidism diagnosis, before ophthalmopathy symptoms. There are many counts of this clonotype. Its specificity is unknown. Sequencing was done on a sample of blood. The TCR comes from a woman in her forties or fifties with Graves' hyperthyroidism that later progressed to Graves' ophthalmopathy.

The CDR3 loop reads CASSSGVYGYTF. CDR3 DNA sequence: TGTGCCAGCAGTTCAGGAGTCTATGGCTACACCTTC. J is TRBJ1-2 and V is TRBV6-1; no clear D. Trimming cost V 5 bases and J 4 bases, with 8 bases left between them. Germline assignment: CDR1 MNHNS and CDR2 SASEGT. The CDR3 is 12 amino acids.